This TCR beta chain was identified in a study of memory CD4+ T cells and cytomegalovirus serostatus. Sequencing used immunoSEQ multiplex PCR; TCRdb keeps in-frame clones, though not all of them. The repertoire holds under 50,000 clones, with around 74% as singletons. Trimming cost V 0 bases and J 2 bases, with 2 bases left between them. The CDR3 extends over 13 amino acids. The V gene's germline CDR1 is LNHNV and CDR2 YYDKDF (reference sequence). Findings of the study overall: CMV serostatus prediction reached median AUC 0.95, or 0.91 with US-trained model. CD4+ memory repertoires contained about two fifths of the roughly 160 reported CMV TCRbeta sequences.

The sort gate was single viable CD3+CD4+CD8-CD45RO+ cells for memory CD4+ T cells. Positive selection with CD4 microbeads enriched total CD4+ T cells. Concerning this clone itself: The antigen is unknown.

The chain uses TRBV15 and TRBJ1-3; no clear D gene. This TCR was sampled from an adult in good health and CMV-seropositive. The source material was memory CD4+ T cells from blood. DNA for the CDR3: TGTGCCACCAGCAGAGATCCTGGAAACACCATATATTTT. Translation: CATSRDPGNTIYF. Based on the CDR3 plus reference TRBV15 and TRBJ1-3, the full variable domain is DAMVIQNPRYQVTQFGKPVTLSCSQTLNHNVMYWYQQKSSQAPKLLFHYYDKDFNNEADTPDNFQSRRPNTSFCFLDIRSPGLGDTAMYLCATSRDPGNTIYFGEGSWLTVV.